The following is a T cell receptor beta chain sequence with its context. This sample is drawn from a study of technical replicates of blood from a few donors. Repertoires were generated with immunoSEQ multiplex PCR, while TCRdb's copy carries only in-frame clones and drops some. The repertoire holds 91,000 or so clones, with 95% as singletons. This CDR3 has 14 amino acids. Germline V gives CDR1 LNHDA, CDR2 SQIVND (reference sequence). After removal of 9 bases from V and 2 bases from J, the junction contained 7 bases not matched to a gene. Material: T cells isolated from PBMCs. The source of this sequence is a human donor in good health. V usage is TRBV19 and J usage is TRBJ2-1, with 7 bases matching TRBD2. The CDR3 sequence is CASAPGRPYNEQFF. The CDR3 DNA reads as TGTGCCAGCGCTCCCGGGAGGCCCTACAATGAGCAGTTCTTC.